This is a list of T cell receptor beta chains from one sample in a study of blood T cell repertoires in COVID-19. Produced via immunoSEQ multiplex PCR; TCRdb's table is partial and in-frame only. The table lists approximately 230,000 clones, 83% of them singletons. The sample consisted of peripheral blood. The receptors shown here come from a man older than 75 with acute or convalescent COVID-19. Each CDR3 is given with its conserved first and last residue. A D gene is named only where the DNA matches it firmly. Clone sizes are given selectively: once, few, many, or a class where the clone is expanded.

j_call: TRBJ1-1
clone_size: NA
d_call: NA
v_call: TRBV5-8
cdr3_nt: TGTGCCAGCATCAAGCGGGGTCAGAACACTGAAGCTTTCTTT
cdr3_aa: CASIKRGQNTEAFF

j_call: TRBJ2-1
clone_size: few
d_call: TRBD1
v_call: TRBV11-2
cdr3_nt: TGTGCCAGCAGCTTAGATAGGGGGCGACAGATTTACAATGAGCAGTTCTTC
cdr3_aa: CASSLDRGRQIYNEQFF

j_call: TRBJ1-2
clone_size: NA
d_call: TRBD1
v_call: TRBV7-3
cdr3_nt: TGTGCCAGCAGTACAGGACCGGGACAGGGGGATGGCTACACCTTC
cdr3_aa: CASSTGPGQGDGYTF

j_call: TRBJ2-7
clone_size: NA
d_call: TRBD2
v_call: TRBV9
cdr3_nt: TGTGCCAGCAGCGTAGCAGCGGGAGGGACCCCCTACGAGCAGTACTTC
cdr3_aa: CASSVAAGGTPYEQYF

j_call: TRBJ1-2
clone_size: NA
d_call: TRBD1
v_call: TRBV7-9
cdr3_nt: TGTGCCAGCAGCTTAGCGGGGACAGGGGTGTATGGCTACACCTTC
cdr3_aa: CASSLAGTGVYGYTF

j_call: TRBJ2-3
clone_size: NA
d_call: TRBD2
v_call: TRBV7-6
cdr3_nt: TGTGCCAGCAGCTCCCCCGGACTAGCGGGAGGGACGCAGTATTTT
cdr3_aa: CASSSPGLAGGTQYF

j_call: TRBJ2-3
clone_size: NA
d_call: TRBD2
v_call: TRBV14
cdr3_nt: TGTGCCAGCAGCCAATTTGTGACTAGCGGGGCTTTAAATACGCAGTATTTT
cdr3_aa: CASSQFVTSGALNTQYF

j_call: TRBJ1-5
clone_size: NA
d_call: NA
v_call: TRBV5-5
cdr3_nt: TGTGCCAGCAGCTTAAATTTTAAGCTCCCCAATCAGCCCCAGCATTTT
cdr3_aa: CASSLNFKLPNQPQHF

j_call: TRBJ1-2
clone_size: NA
d_call: NA
v_call: TRBV6-1
cdr3_nt: TGTGCCAGCAGTGGAAGGGGGACATACGCTAACTATGGCTACACCTTC
cdr3_aa: CASSGRGTYANYGYTF

j_call: TRBJ1-4
clone_size: NA
d_call: NA
v_call: TRBV2
cdr3_nt: TGTGCCAGCGAGTCCGGGGTTAATGAAAAACTGTTTTTT
cdr3_aa: CASESGVNEKLFF

j_call: TRBJ1-3
clone_size: NA
d_call: NA
v_call: TRBV7-2
cdr3_nt: TGTGCCAGCAGCTTATCTCAGGCTTATGGAAACACCATATATTTT
cdr3_aa: CASSLSQAYGNTIYF

j_call: TRBJ2-1
clone_size: NA
d_call: TRBD2
v_call: TRBV24-1
cdr3_nt: TGTGCCACCAGTGACCCGGACGGACTAGCGGGAGGGTACAATGAGCAGTTCTTC
cdr3_aa: CATSDPDGLAGGYNEQFF

j_call: TRBJ2-3
clone_size: NA
d_call: NA
v_call: TRBV30
cdr3_nt: TGTGCCTGGAGCACAGTCACAGCCCTCGAATATTTT
cdr3_aa: CAWSTVTALEYF

j_call: TRBJ1-2
clone_size: NA
d_call: NA
v_call: TRBV6-5
cdr3_nt: TGTGCCAGCGGGGGCGGCTATGGCTACACCTTC
cdr3_aa: CASGGGYGYTF

j_call: TRBJ1-3
clone_size: once
d_call: TRBD1
v_call: TRBV30
cdr3_nt: TGTGCCTGGGAATTACAGGGGGCGCCCGGAAACACCATATATTTT
cdr3_aa: CAWELQGAPGNTIYF

j_call: TRBJ2-5
clone_size: NA
d_call: NA
v_call: TRBV5-1
cdr3_nt: TGCGCCAGCAGCTTAGGGGCTATCCAAGAGACCCAGTACTTC
cdr3_aa: CASSLGAIQETQYF

j_call: TRBJ2-5
clone_size: NA
d_call: NA
v_call: TRBV6-6
cdr3_nt: TGTGCCAGCCGGGCAGGGGAAGAGACCCAGTACTTC
cdr3_aa: CASRAGEETQYF

j_call: TRBJ2-5
clone_size: NA
d_call: TRBD2
v_call: TRBV9
cdr3_nt: TGTGCCAGCAGCGTAGGGAGCGTCCTAGCGGGAGTTGGAGAGACCCAGTACTTC
cdr3_aa: CASSVGSVLAGVGETQYF

j_call: TRBJ2-5
clone_size: NA
d_call: NA
v_call: TRBV7-8
cdr3_nt: TGTGCCAGCAGCTTATCGGGGGGCGCGCAAGCGTTAGAGACCCAGTACTTC
cdr3_aa: CASSLSGGAQALETQYF

j_call: TRBJ2-7
clone_size: NA
d_call: TRBD2
v_call: TRBV24-1
cdr3_nt: TGTGCCACCAGTGCCTCGGGGGGGATCAGCTACGAGCAGTACTTC
cdr3_aa: CATSASGGISYEQYF

j_call: TRBJ1-4
clone_size: NA
d_call: NA
v_call: TRBV12-3/TRBV12-4
cdr3_nt: TGTGCCAGCAGATATCAGGGGTATGAAAAACTGTTTTTT
cdr3_aa: CASRYQGYEKLFF

j_call: TRBJ2-7
clone_size: few
d_call: TRBD1
v_call: TRBV18
cdr3_nt: TGTGCCAGCTCAGGGGGACAGGGTCGATCACTCAGCTCCTACGAGCAGTACTTC
cdr3_aa: CASSGGQGRSLSSYEQYF

j_call: TRBJ2-2
clone_size: NA
d_call: TRBD2
v_call: TRBV5-1
cdr3_nt: TGCGCCAGCAACCCCGCCGGGACTAGCGGGGCGAACACCGGGGAGCTGTTTTTT
cdr3_aa: CASNPAGTSGANTGELFF

j_call: TRBJ2-5
clone_size: NA
d_call: NA
v_call: TRBV4-1
cdr3_nt: TGCGCCAGCAGCCAAGGGCAGGGCTACCAAGAGACCCAGTACTTC
cdr3_aa: CASSQGQGYQETQYF

j_call: TRBJ1-1
clone_size: NA
d_call: TRBD1
v_call: TRBV11-3
cdr3_nt: TGTGCCAGCAGCTCCTCTCAGGGGGTTGAAGCTTTCTTT
cdr3_aa: CASSSSQGVEAFF

j_call: TRBJ1-5
clone_size: NA
d_call: NA
v_call: TRBV19
cdr3_nt: TGTGCCAGTAGTTTAAAACAGGGTCAGAGTCAGCCCCAGCATTTT
cdr3_aa: CASSLKQGQSQPQHF

j_call: TRBJ1-2
clone_size: few
d_call: TRBD1
v_call: TRBV19
cdr3_nt: TGTGCCAGTAGTGCATACAGGGGAGGCTACACCTTC
cdr3_aa: CASSAYRGGYTF

j_call: TRBJ2-1
clone_size: NA
d_call: TRBD2
v_call: TRBV7-9
cdr3_nt: TGTGCCAGCAGCTTTAGTAGCGGGAGGTTGTTCTTC
cdr3_aa: CASSFSSGRLFF

j_call: TRBJ2-6
clone_size: NA
d_call: NA
v_call: TRBV4-1
cdr3_nt: TGCGCCAGCAGTCCTCCTAGCTCTGGGGCCAACGTCCTGACTTTC
cdr3_aa: CASSPPSSGANVLTF

j_call: TRBJ2-7
clone_size: NA
d_call: NA
v_call: TRBV24-1
cdr3_nt: TGTGCCACCAGTGATTTACGGTACGAGCAGTACTTC
cdr3_aa: CATSDLRYEQYF

j_call: TRBJ2-7
clone_size: few
d_call: NA
v_call: TRBV28
cdr3_nt: TGTGCCAGCAGTTCCGGACAGTCCTACGAGCAGTACTTC
cdr3_aa: CASSSGQSYEQYF

j_call: TRBJ2-3
clone_size: NA
d_call: TRBD2
v_call: TRBV5-6
cdr3_nt: TGTGCCAGCAGCGGGGGACTAGCGGGGGTAGATACGCAGTATTTT
cdr3_aa: CASSGGLAGVDTQYF

j_call: TRBJ2-2
clone_size: NA
d_call: NA
v_call: TRBV25-1
cdr3_nt: TGTGCCAGCAGTGAATACGGGACGAACACCGGGGAGCTGTTTTTT
cdr3_aa: CASSEYGTNTGELFF

j_call: TRBJ1-4
clone_size: NA
d_call: TRBD1
v_call: TRBV5-4
cdr3_nt: TGTGCCAGCAGCTTGGTTTCGGCAGGGGGTAATGAAAAACTGTTTTTT
cdr3_aa: CASSLVSAGGNEKLFF

j_call: TRBJ2-5
clone_size: NA
d_call: TRBD1
v_call: TRBV27
cdr3_nt: TGTGCCAGCAGTTTAGGTACAGGGGCAATCGAGACCCAGTACTTC
cdr3_aa: CASSLGTGAIETQYF

j_call: TRBJ1-5
clone_size: NA
d_call: NA
v_call: TRBV25-1
cdr3_nt: TGTGCCAGCAGTGAATATACGGCAGGGATAAAGAGCAATCAGCCCCAGCATTTT
cdr3_aa: CASSEYTAGIKSNQPQHF

j_call: TRBJ1-6
clone_size: NA
d_call: NA
v_call: TRBV7-8
cdr3_nt: TGTGCCAGCAGCCGGGACAATAATTCACCCCTCCACTTT
cdr3_aa: CASSRDNNSPLHF

j_call: TRBJ2-5
clone_size: NA
d_call: TRBD2
v_call: TRBV5-1
cdr3_nt: TGCGCCAGCAGCTCAACGACTAGCGGCGACCAAGAGACCCAGTACTTC
cdr3_aa: CASSSTTSGDQETQYF

j_call: TRBJ2-2
clone_size: NA
d_call: NA
v_call: TRBV19
cdr3_nt: TGTGCCAGTAGTAGCAGACTAGTCATAATACCCGGGGAGCTGTTTTTT
cdr3_aa: CASSSRLVIIPGELFF

j_call: TRBJ1-1
clone_size: NA
d_call: NA
v_call: TRBV5-1
cdr3_nt: TGCGCCAGCAGCTCTCAGGGGTTCACTGAAGCTTTCTTT
cdr3_aa: CASSSQGFTEAFF

j_call: TRBJ2-1
clone_size: NA
d_call: TRBD1
v_call: TRBV5-1
cdr3_nt: TGCGCCAGCAGCGCACCTCAAGGGGGCAAGGGCGATAATGAGCAGTTCTTC
cdr3_aa: CASSAPQGGKGDNEQFF

j_call: TRBJ1-6
clone_size: NA
d_call: NA
v_call: TRBV6-5
cdr3_nt: TGTGCCAGCAGTTTACAGGGAAATTCACCCCTCCACTTT
cdr3_aa: CASSLQGNSPLHF

j_call: TRBJ1-6
clone_size: few
d_call: TRBD1
v_call: TRBV2
cdr3_nt: TGTGCCAGCAGCGGGCAGGGGGCTCGTTCACCCCTCCACTTT
cdr3_aa: CASSGQGARSPLHF

j_call: TRBJ2-5
clone_size: NA
d_call: TRBD2
v_call: TRBV11-2
cdr3_nt: TGTGCCAGCAGCCAGGGACTAGCGGGATTTGAGACCCAGTACTTC
cdr3_aa: CASSQGLAGFETQYF

j_call: TRBJ1-5
clone_size: NA
d_call: NA
v_call: TRBV28
cdr3_nt: TGTGCCAGCAGCGTCGGACAGACTTATCAGCCCCAGCATTTT
cdr3_aa: CASSVGQTYQPQHF